The 9 T cell receptor beta chains reported below all come from one sample, sequenced in a study of T cell responses to AZD1222 COVID-19 vaccine. Sequencing used immunoSEQ multiplex PCR; TCRdb keeps in-frame clones, though not all of them. The table includes approximately 210,000 clones, roughly 94% detected once. Sequences were derived from peripheral blood, sampled 28 days after the second dose of the MenACWY control vaccine. Every receptor here comes from an adult who received the MenACWY meningococcal vaccine as a control.

V usage is TRBV28 and J usage is TRBJ2-1, with 10 nucleotides matching TRBD2. V trimming: 6 bases; J trimming: 8 bases; junction bases outside the gene matches: 7. The germline gives CDR1 MDHEN, CDR2 SYDVKM. The length of the CDR3 is 14 residues. The CDR3 bases are TGTGCCAGCAGGCCGGGACTAGCGTCTTATGAGCAGTTCTTC. This encodes CASRPGLASYEQFF. Looking up the rest from reference TRBV28 and TRBJ2-1 gives the full variable domain: DVKVTQSSRYLVKRTGEKVFLECVQDMDHENMFWYRQDPGLGLRLIYFSYDVKMKEKGDIPEGYSVSREKKERFSLILESASTNQTSMYLCASRPGLASYEQFFGPGTRLTVL.

V is TRBV27 and J is TRBJ2-1, with no clear D. Germline V gene lookup returns CDR1 MNHEY and CDR2 SMNVEV (reference sequence). Trimming left V 7 bases short and J 0 bases short, with 19 bases between. CDR3 size: 17 residues. The CDR3 sequence is CASTHPWLARSYNEQFF. CDR3 sequence (DNA): TGTGCCAGCACACACCCATGGCTGGCCCGCTCCTACAATGAGCAGTTCTTC.

This sequence joins TRBV5-1 and TRBJ1-1; the D is unclear. The CDR3 length is 14 residues. V lost 1 base and J lost 0, with 7 bases in between. CDR1 SGHRS and CDR2 YFSETQ come from the germline V gene. For the CDR3, the DNA is TGCGCCAGCAGCTTGTTCGGGGTGAACACTGAAGCTTTCTTT. The encoded protein is CASSLFGVNTEAFF.

This clone was seen a handful of times. This sequence joins TRBV27 and TRBJ1-5; D ambiguous. Germline lookup yields CDR1 MNHEY and CDR2 SMNVEV (reference sequence). The CDR3 contains 15 residues. V lost 6 bases and J lost 4, with 16 bases in between. CDR3 DNA: TGTGCCAGCAGGATAGTCTCGGGTGGAAATCAGCCCCAGCATTTT. Its protein product is CASRIVSGGNQPQHF.

This chain joins TRBV5-1 and TRBJ2-7, with D uncertain. Trimming removed 0 bases at V and 4 bases at J, with 8 bases between. CDR3 size: 13 residues. CDR1 and CDR2 from the germline V gene are SGHRS and YFSETQ. CDR3: CASSLVPGYEQYF. CDR3 sequence (DNA): TGCGCCAGCAGCTTGGTACCCGGTTACGAGCAGTACTTC.

V gene TRBV27 combines with J gene TRBJ2-4; TRBD1 matches at 11 bases. Germline loops: CDR1 MNHEY, CDR2 SMNVEV (reference sequence). J lost 9 bases, V lost 3 bases, and 10 bases had no gene match. The length of the CDR3 is 16 residues. The CDR3 nucleotides read TGTGCCAGCAGTTTGGACAGGGGGCGAGATAGGAGCATTCAGTACTTC. The encoded protein is CASSLDRGRDRSIQYF.

The CDR3 loop is CASSIGGETYSNQPQHF. In DNA, the CDR3 is TGTGCCAGTAGTATTGGGGGAGAAACTTATAGCAATCAGCCCCAGCATTTT. V usage is TRBV19 and J usage is TRBJ1-5, with D possibly matching TRBD1 (5 bases). The CDR3 runs to 17 residues. Germline loops: CDR1 LNHDA, CDR2 SQIVND (reference sequence). Between the trimmed V and J ends, which lost 3 bases and 0 bases, there was a span of 15 bases.

The rearrangement links TRBV3-1 (or the pseudogene TRBV3-2) to TRBJ2-3; D is unresolved. Germline loops: CDR1 LGHDT, CDR2 YNNKEL (reference sequence). Trimming stripped 4 bases from V and 0 bases from J, with 8 bases between. This CDR3 is 14 amino acids long. CDR3 amino acids: CASSPISSTDTQYF. Written as DNA, the CDR3 is TGTGCCAGCAGCCCAATATCTAGCACAGATACGCAGTATTTT.

The chain couples TRBV7-9 to TRBJ1-2; D possibly corresponds to TRBD1 (5 bases). The ends were cut back, 10 bases at V and 1 base at J, with 19 bases in the middle. The CDR3 consists of 15 residues. The germline CDR1 and CDR2 sequences are SEHNR and FQNEAQ (reference sequence). CDR3 sequence reads: CANSGLLGVNYGYTF. The CDR3 bases are TGTGCCAACTCGGGACTACTTGGGGTTAACTATGGCTACACCTTC.